The following is a T cell receptor beta chain sequence with its context. Clones were read by immunoSEQ multiplex PCR, and TCRdb kept only the in-frame ones, dropping some. The repertoire holds 75,000 to 95,000 clones, with about nine tenths as singletons. Germline V gene data show CDR1 as MNHNS and CDR2 as SASEGT. CDR3 length: 14 amino acids. The V segment lost 4 bases and the J segment 8 bases; nucleotides outside the gene matches: 9. The sample comes from a study of technical replicates of blood from a few donors. This clonotype was obtained from a human donor in good health. The chain is built from TRBV6-1 and TRBJ1-1; 8 positions agree with TRBD1. Material: T cells isolated from PBMCs. CDR3 in amino acids: CASSGDRGRSEAFF. Here the CDR3 DNA reads TGTGCCAGCAGTGGAGACAGGGGTAGATCGGAAGCTTTCTTT.